The next 26 T cell receptor beta chains were all read from a single sample in a study of blood T cells in healthy people across ages (dated by TCRdb to the mid-2010s). The library was produced with 5' RACE. These reads were obtained on an Illumina HiSeq 2500. A second PCR of about 7 to 12 cycles was run with a J-beta primer mix and a sample-barcoded 5' primer. TCRdb applied fastp at Q25 and MiXCR to the public reads, then kept only in-frame beta chains. CDR3 protein sequences are deduplicated, and each keeps its most common genes and DNA. The sample includes about 1 million distinct CDR3 sequences, with 45% observed a single time. Under 20% of the sample is in the top ten clones. Sequencing was carried out using blood. Source of these receptors: a woman in her sixties or seventies in good health.

As for this clonotype: The junction does not match germline at one end; this may be a read error. CDR3 coding DNA: TGTGCCACCAGCGTAGGCCCCTCCCCCTACGGGCAGTACTTC. This translates into CATSVGPSPYGQYF. The chain employs TRBV15 and TRBJ2-7; no firm D call. CDR1 and CDR2 from the germline V gene are LNHNV and YYDKDF (reference sequence). CDR3 length: 14 residues.

This chain joins TRBV27 and TRBJ2-2, with D perhaps TRBD2 (5 bases). The CDR3 totals 18 residues. The germline V and J ends were trimmed by 4 bases and 0 bases, with 18 bases remaining between them. The germline gives CDR1 MNHEY, CDR2 SMNVEV (reference sequence). The chain's CDR3 is CASSSTKVQDSNTGELFF. The DNA of the CDR3 is TGTGCCAGCAGTTCCACTAAGGTGCAGGACTCGAACACCGGGGAGCTGTTTTTT.

A few counts support this clonotype. This rearrangement joins TRBV7-3 to TRBJ2-3; 8 bases line up with TRBD2. Germline loops: CDR1 SGHTA, CDR2 FQGTGA. V dropped 5 bases and J dropped 4; count of bases not matched to a gene: 11. This CDR3 region has 16 residues. The CDR3 DNA is TGTGCCAGCAGCAAAAGAGCGGGAGTCGACGCAGATACGCAGTATTTT. This translates into CASSKRAGVDADTQYF.

The chain has TRBV27 and TRBJ2-3, with TRBD2 matching over 9 bases. Per germline, CDR1 MNHEY and CDR2 SMNVEV (reference sequence). Trimming cost V 5 bases and J 2 bases; bases outside gene matches: 8. The CDR3 is made up of 16 amino acids. The CDR3 DNA reads TGTGCCAGCAGTCCAAGGGCGGGAGGGAACACAGATACGCAGTATTTT. It encodes CASSPRAGGNTDTQYF.

This clonotype has only a few counts. The chain recombines TRBV4-1 with TRBJ2-7, with D possibly matching TRBD2 (5 bases). This CDR3 region has 14 residues. The germline CDR1 and CDR2 sequences are MGHRA and YSYEKL. The V gene lost 0 bases and the J gene lost 3 bases, with 9 bases spanning the gap. This CDR3 is CASSQDREIYEQYF. The DNA for the CDR3 is TGCGCCAGCAGCCAAGATAGGGAGATCTACGAGCAGTACTTC.

This clonotype was recorded a few times. The chain links TRBV12-3 or TRBV12-4 to TRBJ2-7; 7 bases line up with TRBD2. The CDR3 is made up of 14 amino acids. The V and J ends lost 6 bases and 8 bases, in that order; junction bases with no gene match: 13. The chain's CDR3 is CASRGSGRAGKQYF. In DNA form, the CDR3 reads TGTGCCAGCAGAGGTAGTGGGAGGGCCGGCAAGCAGTACTTC.

CDR3 in DNA: TGCGCCAGCAGCGGGGCAGGGGCTTGGCAAGAGACCCAGTACTTC. Protein: CASSGAGAWQETQYF. The chain employs TRBV5-1 and TRBJ2-5, with a tentative D call TRBD1 (6 bases). CDR3 length: 15 residues. Germline CDR1 and CDR2: SGHRS and YFSETQ. Trimming took 4 bases from V and 2 from J, leaving 15 bases between them.

This clonotype was seen only once. CDR3 protein: CASSSPRAPSSYNEQFF. The CDR3 DNA reads as TGTGCCAGCAGTAGTCCCCGAGCGCCGAGCTCCTACAATGAGCAGTTCTTC. This sequence joins TRBV28 and TRBJ2-1; D is unclear. V lost 5 bases and J lost 0, with 17 bases in between. Germline CDR1 and CDR2: MDHEN and SYDVKM. The CDR3 extends over 17 amino acids.

V usage is TRBV29-1 and J usage is TRBJ2-6; D is unclear. CDR1 and CDR2 from the germline V gene are SQVTM and ANQGSEA. V gave up 4 bases and J gave up 0 bases, with 13 bases separating them. This CDR3 has 16 amino acids. CDR3 loop: CSVVFQSSSGANVLTF. CDR3 DNA: TGCAGCGTTGTGTTCCAGTCTTCCTCTGGGGCCAACGTCCTGACTTTC.

This chain connects TRBV7-9 to TRBJ2-1; tentatively, D is TRBD2 (7 bases). Germline lookup yields CDR1 SEHNR and CDR2 FQNEAQ (reference sequence). The CDR3 is 14 residues long. Trimming took off 10 bases at V and 6 bases at J, with 19 bases between the two ends. In DNA form, the CDR3 reads TGTGCCACCCAGCTCGGGGGGCGAGGCAATGAGCAGTTCTTC. Translation: CATQLGGRGNEQFF. Based on the CDR3 plus reference TRBV7-9 and TRBJ2-1, the full variable domain is DTGVSQNPRHKITKRGQNVTFRCDPISEHNRLYWYRQTLGQGPEFLTYFQNEAQLEKSRLLSDRFSAERPKGSFSTLEIQRTEQGDSAMYLCATQLGGRGNEQFFGPGTRLTVL.

The chain uses TRBV28 and TRBJ2-4; possibly TRBD2 for D (7 bases). The germline CDR1 and CDR2 sequences are MDHEN and SYDVKM. V was cut by 3 bases and J by 13 bases, with 22 bases left in between. The CDR3 extends over 15 amino acids. The CDR3 nucleotides read TGTGCCAGCAGTTTCCTGGGGGGGGCTTCGGGGGAGCAGTACTTC. This codes for CASSFLGGASGEQYF.

This chain uses TRBV4-1 with TRBJ1-5; 7 bases map to TRBD1. This CDR3 spans 16 amino acids. Germline loops: CDR1 MGHRA, CDR2 YSYEKL. V lost 3 bases, J lost 5 bases, and 10 bases stayed unmatched. The CDR3 loop reads CASSHAPGQRYQPQHF. The CDR3 DNA reads as TGCGCCAGCAGCCATGCCCCGGGACAGCGTTATCAGCCCCAGCATTTT.

Remarks on this clonotype: The junction differs from germline at one of its ends, possibly a read error. CDR3 nucleotides: TGTGCCAGCAGCCGAGCGGGAGCGGATACGCGGTATTTT. Translating it yields CASSRAGADTRYF. The chain carries TRBV3-1 and TRBJ2-3, with 8 bases that match TRBD2. The CDR3 loop spans 13 amino acids. From germline, CDR1 is LGHDT and CDR2 YNNKEL (reference sequence).

This clonotype was observed a few times. The rearrangement links TRBV4-2 to TRBJ2-1; the D gene is possibly TRBD2 (7 bases). The length of the CDR3 is 13 residues. Germline values: CDR1 LGHNA, CDR2 YNFKEQ. Trimming left V 2 bases short and J 7 bases short, with 9 bases between. The CDR3 spells CASSQRGGNEQFF. In DNA, the CDR3 is TGTGCCAGCAGCCAAAGGGGGGGAAATGAGCAGTTCTTC.

This clonotype appeared once. The V call is TRBV7-9, the J call TRBJ2-1; 11 bases are a match to TRBD2. This CDR3 spans 14 amino acids. J lost 5 bases, V lost 6 bases, and 3 bases had no gene match. Germline V CDR1 and CDR2: SEHNR, FQNEAQ (reference sequence). In DNA form, the CDR3 reads TGTGCCAGCAGACTAGCGGGGGAGCACAATGAGCAGTTCTTC. Protein: CASRLAGEHNEQFF.

This clonotype was observed a handful of times. The chain uses TRBV27 and TRBJ2-7; 8 bases map to TRBD2. J was trimmed by 4 bases and V by 1 base; bases with no gene match: 12. The CDR3 is 17 residues long. Germline V CDR1 and CDR2: MNHEY, SMNVEV (reference sequence). The CDR3 DNA sequence: TGTGCCAGCAGTTTATTTGGGACCAGCGGGAGAAGTTACGAGCAGTACTTC. This encodes CASSLFGTSGRSYEQYF.

This clonotype was counted between two and nine times. This chain connects TRBV2 to TRBJ1-2; a possible D gene is TRBD1 (5 bases). This CDR3 region has 13 residues. Germline lookup yields CDR1 SNHLY and CDR2 FYNNEI. Trimming took off 6 bases at V and 7 bases at J, with 15 bases between the two ends. The CDR3 here is CASRQGPRGGYTF. DNA of the CDR3: TGTGCCAGCAGGCAGGGACCGAGGGGTGGCTACACCTTC.

The sample holds many counts of this clonotype. The chain combines TRBV29-1 with TRBJ2-7; D unclear. Between the trimmed V and J ends, which lost 3 bases and 3 bases, there was a span of 9 bases. The CDR3 loop spans 12 amino acids. Germline values: CDR1 SQVTM, CDR2 ANQGSEA. The CDR3 sequence is CSVDRNGYEQYF. For the CDR3, the DNA is TGCAGCGTTGACAGGAATGGCTACGAGCAGTACTTC.

This clonotype was found many times. The chain has TRBV2 and TRBJ2-5; D is unresolved. Per the germline V gene, CDR1 is SNHLY and CDR2 is FYNNEI. Trimming removed 7 bases from V and 2 bases from J, with 14 bases in between. CDR3 length: 14 amino acids. CDR3 residues: CASKAGPLQETQYF. CDR3 DNA: TGTGCCAGCAAAGCCGGGCCACTTCAAGAGACCCAGTACTTC.

In this sample, this clonotype turned up a few times. The chain combines TRBV12-3 or TRBV12-4 with TRBJ2-7; TRBD2 matches at 11 bases. The CDR3 contains 13 residues. V shed 7 bases, J shed 10 bases, and the junction held 9 bases outside the gene matches. The CDR3 bases are TGTGCCAGCATCCCCGGGACTAGCGGTACCCAGTACTTC. Protein sequence: CASIPGTSGTQYF.

As concerns this clonotype: Germline is not matched at one junction end, which may reflect a read error. This chain links TRBV20-1 with TRBJ2-1; TRBD2 matches 11 bases. There are 15 residues in the CDR3. Germline V CDR1 and CDR2: DFQATT, SNEGSKA (reference sequence). CDR3 bases: TGCAGTGCTCCGTCGACTAGCGGGACTTACAATGAGCGGTTCTTC. Its protein product is CSAPSTSGTYNERFF.

V is TRBV7-8 and J is TRBJ2-5; D is unclear. The germline gives CDR1 SGHVS, CDR2 FQNEAQ. V was cut by 5 bases and J by 2 bases, with 15 bases left in between. The CDR3 length is 15 residues. Here the CDR3 DNA reads TGTGCCAGCAGCCCAATGGCGCAGTCACAAGAGACCCAGTACTTC. The encoded protein is CASSPMAQSQETQYF.

This clonotype was detected a few times. The rearrangement uses TRBV12-3 or TRBV12-4 and TRBJ1-5; 7 bases match TRBD1. The CDR3 is 14 amino acids. The trim removed 3 bases at V and 5 bases at J, leaving 4 bases unmatched. Here the CDR3 reads CASSFGRGYQPQHF. The CDR3 DNA follows: TGTGCCAGCAGTTTTGGCAGGGGGTATCAGCCCCAGCATTTT.

This clonotype has just a few counts. J is TRBJ2-1 and V is TRBV6-2 or TRBV6-3; 7 nucleotides align to TRBD1. Germline V lookup: CDR1 MNHEY, CDR2 SVGEGT. This CDR3 spans 14 amino acids. The V segment lost 7 bases and the J segment 8 bases; nucleotides outside the gene matches: 11. The CDR3 nucleotides are TGTGCCAGCAATGCACAGGGGTCATGGCATGAGCAGTTCTTC. Translation: CASNAQGSWHEQFF.

This clonotype was picked up a small number of times. The V and J genes are TRBV20-1 and TRBJ1-4; D gene unclear. Germline V gene lookup returns CDR1 DFQATT and CDR2 SNEGSKA (reference sequence). Trimming cost V 7 bases and J 1 base, with 7 bases left between them. The length of the CDR3 is 12 residues. CDR3: CSVSETNEKLFF. The CDR3, as DNA: TGCAGTGTGTCGGAAACTAATGAAAAACTGTTTTTT.

The chain combines TRBV18 with TRBJ2-1; 7 bases line up with TRBD1. V gave up 3 bases and J gave up 3 bases; unmatched junction bases: 8. The length of the CDR3 is 16 residues. Germline V gene lookup returns CDR1 KGHSH and CDR2 LQKENI. In nucleotides, the CDR3 is TGTGCCAGCTCACCCCTGAAGACAGGGTACTACAATGAGCAGTTCTTC. Translation gives CASSPLKTGYYNEQFF.